Listed below are T cell receptor beta chains from one sample, sequenced in a study of blood T cell repertoires in COVID-19. TCRdb's copy holds only in-frame clones and misses some; the assay was immunoSEQ multiplex PCR. The table shows under 45,000 clones, with 90% occurring only once. The sequenced material came from peripheral blood. The receptors derive from a man in his fifties or sixties with active or convalescent COVID-19. Both conserved end residues are trimmed from each CDR3. Each record gives: V gene, CDR3 length, CDR3 protein.

TRBV7-6	15	ASSLARTSTSPGTQY
TRBV27	12	ASSSSGSYNEQF
TRBV6-5	13	ASIQTSGGPYEQY
TRBV2	11	ASSGQGNSPLH
TRBV14	11	ASSQGQQETQY
TRBV7-8	12	ASSLATTAYEQY
TRBV5-5	11	ASSPGGNQPQH
TRBV5-4	15	ASSLGLPTGGYTEAF
TRBV20-1	15	SASTLVLAASYNEQF
TRBV28	14	ASSPGLAGPKDEQF
TRBV5-6	16	ASSTRDLRLGSYNEQF
TRBV10-3	10	AISETVEGYT
TRBV2	13	ASSEASRDTGELF
TRBV7-3	13	ASSLTPGNNYGYT
TRBV7-7	13	ASSLELAQYNEQF
TRBV28	12	ASSLGGFNYGYT
TRBV6-5	13	ASRRTVYSNQPQH
TRBV29-1	10	SVMTAGNTIY
TRBV5-6	13	ASSELRGGGQPQH
TRBV5-1	15	ASSPPASGTGVYEQY